This T cell receptor beta chain was identified during a study of blood T cells in healthy people across ages. Overall study results and limits: Among long-lived donors, naive CD4+ cells were more numerous and diversity higher than in aged donors.

This clonotype came up a few times. Its matching antigen is unknown. It was with a sample-barcoded 5' primer and a J-beta primer mix that a second PCR of roughly 7 to 12 cycles was run. A template-switch adaptor containing 12 random nucleotides labeled each cDNA molecule. One entry per CDR3 protein results from TCRdb running MiXCR on the 5' RACE reads. The sample shows about 1,500,000 distinct CDR3 sequences, 40% to 50% of them seen only once. CDR3 length: 14 residues. Germline values: CDR1 SEHNR, CDR2 FQNEAQ (reference sequence). Trimming left V 6 bases short and J 1 base short, with 12 bases between.

The specimen was blood. The sequence was obtained from a woman between 18 and 29 years old in good health. The chain recombines TRBV7-9 with TRBJ1-1, with no clear D. The DNA for the CDR3 is TGTGCCAGCAGAAGAGAAGGTCCGAACACTGAAGCTTTCTTT. It is translated as CASRREGPNTEAFF.